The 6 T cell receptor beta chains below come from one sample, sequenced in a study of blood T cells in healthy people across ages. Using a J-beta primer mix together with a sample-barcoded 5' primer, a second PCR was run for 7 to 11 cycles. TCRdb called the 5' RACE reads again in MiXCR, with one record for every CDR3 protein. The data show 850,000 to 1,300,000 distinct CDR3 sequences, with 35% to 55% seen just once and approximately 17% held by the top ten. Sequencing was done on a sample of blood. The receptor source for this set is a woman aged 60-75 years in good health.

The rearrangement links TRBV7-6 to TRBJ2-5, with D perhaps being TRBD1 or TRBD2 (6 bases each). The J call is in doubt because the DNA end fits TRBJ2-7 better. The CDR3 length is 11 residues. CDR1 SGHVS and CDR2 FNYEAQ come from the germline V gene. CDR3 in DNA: TGTGCCAGCAGCGGGGGGCTCGAGCAGTACTTC. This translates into CASSGGLEQYF.

The CDR3 DNA reads as TGTGCCAGTAGTAGGCGGGGACAGGGCGGCTCCGAGCAGTACTTC. The encoded protein is CASSRRGQGGSEQYF. The gene calls are TRBV19 and TRBJ2-7; TRBD1 agrees at 9 bases. The CDR3 contains 15 residues. The J segment lost 6 bases and the V segment lost 4 bases, leaving 10 bases of the junction unmatched. The germline V gene has CDR1 LNHDA and CDR2 SQIVND (reference sequence).

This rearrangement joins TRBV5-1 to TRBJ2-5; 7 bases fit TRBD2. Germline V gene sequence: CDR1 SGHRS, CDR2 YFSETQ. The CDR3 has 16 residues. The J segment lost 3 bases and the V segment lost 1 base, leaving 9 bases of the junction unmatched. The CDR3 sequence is CASSLLGSAGEETQYF. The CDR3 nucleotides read TGCGCCAGCAGCTTGCTGGGTTCCGCGGGAGAAGAGACCCAGTACTTC.

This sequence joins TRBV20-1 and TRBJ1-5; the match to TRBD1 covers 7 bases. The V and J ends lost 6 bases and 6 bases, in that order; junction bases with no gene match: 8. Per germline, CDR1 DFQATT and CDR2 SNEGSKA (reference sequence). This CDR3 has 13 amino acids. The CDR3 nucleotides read TGCAGTGCGAAAGACGACAGGGCTCAGCCCCAGCATTTT. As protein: CSAKDDRAQPQHF.

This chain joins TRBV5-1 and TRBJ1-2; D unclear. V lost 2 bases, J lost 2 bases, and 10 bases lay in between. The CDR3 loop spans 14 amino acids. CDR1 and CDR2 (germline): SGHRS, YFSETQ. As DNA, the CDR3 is TGCGCCAGCAGCTTTGGACTAGGGAACTATGGCTACACCTTC. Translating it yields CASSFGLGNYGYTF. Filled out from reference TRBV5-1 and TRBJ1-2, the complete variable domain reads KAGVTQTPRYLIKTRGQQVTLSCSPISGHRSVSWYQQTPGQGLQFLFEYFSETQRNKGNFPGRFSGRQFSNSRSEMNVSTLELGDSALYLCASSFGLGNYGYTFGSGTRLTVV.

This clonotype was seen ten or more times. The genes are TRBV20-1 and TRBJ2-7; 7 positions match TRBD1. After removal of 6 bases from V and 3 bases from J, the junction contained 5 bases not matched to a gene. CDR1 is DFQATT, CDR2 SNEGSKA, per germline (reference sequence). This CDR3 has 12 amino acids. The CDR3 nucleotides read TGCAGTGCGGTGAGACAGGGCTACGAGCAGTACTTC. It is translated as CSAVRQGYEQYF.